These T cell receptor beta chains were read from a single sample in a study of regulatory T cells in long-lasting Graves disease. TCRdb re-derived calls from the multiplex PCR reads in MiXCR, one entry per CDR3 protein. This table has some 370,000 distinct CDR3 sequences, 10% to 15% appearing once. This same sample was also taken into another study, of T cells in Graves' hyperthyroidism and ophthalmopathy.

Sequences were derived from peripheral blood mononuclear cells (PBMCs), sampled at new diagnosis, from a patient treated with antithyroid drugs. The receptors stem from a woman younger than 30 with Graves disease. Both conserved end residues are part of each CDR3. The order of the fields is CDR3 DNA, CDR3 protein, V gene, clone size, J gene, D gene. The D gene is left open where the match is weak. Clone size, where shown, is once, few, many, or a class for clones that have expanded.

DNA: TGTGCCACCAGTGCCCCGAGGAGGGGCGATGAGCAGTTCTTC; CDR3: CATSAPRRGDEQFF; V: TRBV24-1; size: -; J: TRBJ2-1; D: -
DNA: TGCGCCAGCAGCTTTTTACGGCCACTCAGGAATGAGGGAGGTCGGGGCTACACCTTC; CDR3: CASSFLRPLRNEGGRGYTF; V: TRBV5-1; size: many; J: TRBJ1-2; D: -
DNA: TGTGCCAGCAGCTCCCGGGACCTTCAAGAGACCCAGTACTTC; CDR3: CASSSRDLQETQYF; V: TRBV25-1; size: -; J: TRBJ2-5; D: -
DNA: TGTGCCAGCAGTTATATTAACACTGAAGCTTTCTTT; CDR3: CASSYINTEAFF; V: TRBV12-3/TRBV12-4; size: many; J: TRBJ1-1; D: -
DNA: TGTGCCATCGCCCGAGGCACCGGGGAGCTGTTTTTT; CDR3: CAIARGTGELFF; V: TRBV6-1; size: many; J: TRBJ2-2; D: -
DNA: TGTGCCAGCAGTAATAGAGACAGGGGGATAAAGGAGACCCAGTACTTC; CDR3: CASSNRDRGIKETQYF; V: TRBV6-1; size: few; J: TRBJ2-5; D: TRBD1
DNA: TGCAGTGCTAGAGGGCGGGGCGTAGAGGGCTACACCTTC; CDR3: CSARGRGVEGYTF; V: TRBV20-1; size: -; J: TRBJ1-2; D: -
DNA: TGTGCCAGCAGCTTCAATACAGGACGCGGCTACACCTTC; CDR3: CASSFNTGRGYTF; V: TRBV5-4; size: -; J: TRBJ1-2; D: -
DNA: TGTGCCAGCAGCCCTACGCCGGGACTAGCGGGTCCGAATGAGCAGTTCTTC; CDR3: CASSPTPGLAGPNEQFF; V: TRBV3-1; size: -; J: TRBJ2-1; D: TRBD2
DNA: TGTGCCAGCAGCCGGAGTAGCACTGAAGCTTTCTTT; CDR3: CASSRSSTEAFF; V: TRBV3-1; size: many; J: TRBJ1-1; D: -
DNA: TGTGCCTGGGGACAGCAATTTAATCAGCCCCAGCATTTT; CDR3: CAWGQQFNQPQHF; V: TRBV30; size: many; J: TRBJ1-5; D: -
DNA: TGTGCCAGCAGTTCGACCCGAAGGAATGAGCAGTTCTTC; CDR3: CASSSTRRNEQFF; V: TRBV12-3/TRBV12-4; size: many; J: TRBJ2-1; D: -
DNA: TGTGCCAGCAGCTTAGCAGCCTATCAGCCCCAGCATTTT; CDR3: CASSLAAYQPQHF; V: TRBV7-8; size: few; J: TRBJ1-5; D: -
DNA: TGTGCCAGTACCTCAGGGCCGCAACAGTCTAACTATGGCTACACCTTC; CDR3: CASTSGPQQSNYGYTF; V: TRBV18; size: once; J: TRBJ1-2; D: -
DNA: TGTGCCAGCAGCACCCGGACAGGCGTCTATGGCTACACCTTC; CDR3: CASSTRTGVYGYTF; V: TRBV7-3; size: many; J: TRBJ1-2; D: TRBD1
DNA: TGTGCCAGCAGCCTCTTGTTGGGGGAGACCCAGTACTTC; CDR3: CASSLLLGETQYF; V: TRBV7-3; size: few; J: TRBJ2-5; D: -
DNA: TGTGCCAGCACCCTAAACACGGATTCGACCTACGAGCAGTACTTC; CDR3: CASTLNTDSTYEQYF; V: TRBV4-2; size: few; J: TRBJ2-7; D: -
DNA: TGTGCCACCTTTAGGGGACAGGGGTGGTATGGTGAAGCTTTCTTT; CDR3: CATFRGQGWYGEAFF; V: TRBV10-3; size: few; J: TRBJ1-1; D: TRBD1
DNA: TGCGCCAGCAGCCAAGATTTGAGGGCCTCTGGAAACACCATATATTTT; CDR3: CASSQDLRASGNTIYF; V: TRBV4-3; size: -; J: TRBJ1-3; D: -
DNA: TGTGCCAGCAGCTTAGGAGCGACTAGCGGGGTGGATACGCAGTATTTT; CDR3: CASSLGATSGVDTQYF; V: TRBV11-3; size: many; J: TRBJ2-3; D: TRBD2
DNA: TGTGCCAGCAGCTTACAAAGGGTGCAGAACACTGAAGCTTTCTTT; CDR3: CASSLQRVQNTEAFF; V: TRBV7-2; size: many; J: TRBJ1-1; D: -
DNA: TGTGCCAGCAGTTTAGGACTAGCCGGGGGGAACGAGCAGTACTTC; CDR3: CASSLGLAGGNEQYF; V: TRBV12-3/TRBV12-4; size: -; J: TRBJ2-7; D: TRBD2
DNA: TGTGCCTCCCTCGGGGATGGGTATTCTGAGGCTTTCTTT; CDR3: CASLGDGYSEAFF; V: TRBV19; size: many; J: TRBJ1-1; D: -
DNA: TGTGCCAGCAGTTACGGGGGAAGAGGTGAGCAGTTCTTC; CDR3: CASSYGGRGEQFF; V: TRBV6-9; size: many; J: TRBJ2-1; D: -
DNA: TGTGCCAGCAGCGAAATAGCGGGCCCGTACGAGCAGTACTTC; CDR3: CASSEIAGPYEQYF; V: TRBV28; size: many; J: TRBJ2-7; D: TRBD2
DNA: TGTGCCAGCAGCCCATTCACAGGGAAGCGAAGTTTTGCGAACACCGGGGAGCTGTTTTTT; CDR3: CASSPFTGKRSFANTGELFF; V: TRBV7-9; size: many; J: TRBJ2-2; D: -
DNA: TGTGCCAGCAGTTTAACACGACTAGCGGTAACCTACAATGAGCAGTTCTTC; CDR3: CASSLTRLAVTYNEQFF; V: TRBV12-3/TRBV12-4; size: many; J: TRBJ2-1; D: TRBD2
DNA: TGTGCCACCGCCACAAGTATCAATGAGCAGTTCTTC; CDR3: CATATSINEQFF; V: TRBV28; size: many; J: TRBJ2-1; D: -
DNA: TGTGCCAGTATTATAGGGAACACTGAAGCTTTCTTT; CDR3: CASIIGNTEAFF; V: TRBV19; size: -; J: TRBJ1-1; D: -
DNA: TGTGCCAGCAGCTTAGTACGCTGGGGAAATGGGGCCAACGTCCTGACTTTC; CDR3: CASSLVRWGNGANVLTF; V: TRBV13; size: few; J: TRBJ2-6; D: -
DNA: TGTGCCAGCGGAGTGGCTAGCGGGAAAGTCGGGACCTACGAGCAGTACTTC; CDR3: CASGVASGKVGTYEQYF; V: TRBV6-1; size: many; J: TRBJ2-7; D: TRBD2
DNA: TGTGCCAGCAGCCAGTCCCACGTTCCAACAGATACGCAGTATTTT; CDR3: CASSQSHVPTDTQYF; V: TRBV13; size: many; J: TRBJ2-3; D: -
DNA: TGCAGCGTTGACGGAGACAGGGGGCCCCTCAATGAGCAGTTCTTC; CDR3: CSVDGDRGPLNEQFF; V: TRBV29-1; size: few; J: TRBJ2-1; D: TRBD1
DNA: TGTGCCAGCAGCTTAGCAGGTGTTTCGGGAAACACCATATATTTT; CDR3: CASSLAGVSGNTIYF; V: TRBV7-6; size: -; J: TRBJ1-3; D: -
DNA: TGTGCCAGTAGTCCCCAGGGACTGGACCAGCCCCAGCATTTT; CDR3: CASSPQGLDQPQHF; V: TRBV19; size: many; J: TRBJ1-5; D: -
DNA: TGCGCCAGCAGCCAATTCGGATACCCCATCCTGTACACTGAAGCTTTCTTT; CDR3: CASSQFGYPILYTEAFF; V: TRBV4-1; size: -; J: TRBJ1-1; D: -
DNA: TGTGCCAGCTCATACGCCCCAGGGAAGAACTATGGCTACACCTTC; CDR3: CASSYAPGKNYGYTF; V: TRBV18; size: many; J: TRBJ1-2; D: -
DNA: TGTGCCAGCAGCGCATCTTATAGTGAGCAGTTCTTC; CDR3: CASSASYSEQFF; V: TRBV9; size: many; J: TRBJ2-1; D: -
DNA: TGTGCCAGCAGCTTAGGGACAGGGATCTCCTACAATGAGCAGTTCTTC; CDR3: CASSLGTGISYNEQFF; V: TRBV11-2; size: many; J: TRBJ2-1; D: TRBD1
DNA: TGTGCCACCAGCAGAGAAGCGCTTCAGCCCCAGCATTTT; CDR3: CATSREALQPQHF; V: TRBV15; size: many; J: TRBJ1-5; D: -
DNA: TGTGCCAGCAGCCAAGCACTAGCGTCCAACGAGCAGTACTTC; CDR3: CASSQALASNEQYF; V: TRBV7-2; size: many; J: TRBJ2-7; D: TRBD2
DNA: TGTGCCAGTAATCTTAGCGGGAGGCTCTACAATGAGCAGTTCTTC; CDR3: CASNLSGRLYNEQFF; V: TRBV19; size: few; J: TRBJ2-1; D: TRBD2
DNA: TGTGCCAGCAGTTTAGGGCGAGTAGCCAAAAACATTCAGTACTTC; CDR3: CASSLGRVAKNIQYF; V: TRBV27; size: -; J: TRBJ2-4; D: -